This T cell receptor (beta chain) was obtained from a study of blood T cell repertoires in COVID-19. About the study: Material from acute and convalescent COVID-19 was sourced from the United States, Italy and Spain.

TCRdb keeps only in-frame clones here, not all; method: immunoSEQ multiplex PCR. The sample carries about 85,000 clones, around 88% recorded once. The CDR3 is 14 amino acids. Germline values: CDR1 LNHDA, CDR2 SQIVND (reference sequence). V was clipped by 7 bases and J by 4 bases; unmatched bases: 7. The specimen sequenced was peripheral blood. This clonotype was sampled from an elderly woman with acute or convalescent COVID-19. The chain joins TRBV19 to TRBJ1-3; 7 nucleotides align to TRBD1. CDR3 DNA: TGTGCCAGTATGAGGGGACAGCGGGGAAACACCATATATTTT. Translating it yields CASMRGQRGNTIYF.